This T cell receptor beta chain was documented in a study of cytomegalovirus exposure and HLA in healthy donors. Regarding the study as a whole: A few CMV-associated chains were confirmed in vitro to be specific for CMV antigens. Analyses of presence/absence relied on an assumption of roughly uniform sequencing depth across donors.

Remarks on this clone: Its antigen remains unknown.

The PCR used 60 Vbeta and 13 Jbeta primers. Clones were sequenced by immunoSEQ multiplex PCR, and TCRdb holds only the in-frame ones, with some missing. The sample has 150,000 to 200,000 clones; around 83% are singletons. Looked up from germline, CDR1 is MNHEY and CDR2 is SMNVEV (reference sequence). The CDR3 has 14 residues. V lost 7 bases, J lost 4 bases, and 9 bases stayed unmatched. The chain joins TRBV27 to TRBJ2-7; TRBD1 agrees at 8 bases. The specimen was PBMCs. This receptor was obtained from a man between 18 and 35 years old in good health and CMV-seropositive. The CDR3 nucleotides read TGTGCCAGCACCTGGGGCAGGGGGCCTTACGAGCAGTACTTC. Its translation is CASTWGRGPYEQYF.